Listed below are T cell receptor beta chains from one sample, sequenced in a study of cytomegalovirus exposure and HLA in healthy donors. This table comes from immunoSEQ multiplex PCR, and its TCRdb copy is limited to in-frame clones, with some not included. The profile covers 150,000 to 200,000 clones, with about 85% appearing a single time and about 1.3% taken by the ten largest. Sequenced: PBMCs. These receptors all stem from a girl aged 5-17 years in good health and CMV-seropositive. Both conserved end residues are part of each CDR3. D genes are given only for firm matches. Only part of the rows carry a size: once, few, many, or a class if the clone is expanded.

abundance,v_gene,j_gene,d_gene,CDR3aa,CDR3nt
NA,TRBV6-5,TRBJ1-2,NA,CASKDPGALYGYTF,TGTGCCAGCAAGGACCCTGGGGCCCTCTATGGCTACACCTTC
NA,TRBV10-3,TRBJ2-1,TRBD2,CAISGSGISYNEQFF,TGTGCCATCAGTGGTAGCGGGATCTCCTACAATGAGCAGTTCTTC
NA,TRBV27,TRBJ1-5,TRBD1,CASSPGQGARSQPRHF,TGTGCCAGCAGTCCGGGACAGGGGGCAAGGAGTCAGCCCCGGCATTTT
NA,TRBV2,TRBJ2-2,TRBD2,CASSDTDTGREHTGELFF,TGTGCCAGCAGCGATACCGATACTGGGAGGGAGCACACCGGGGAGCTGTTTTTT
few,TRBV4-3,TRBJ2-3,TRBD1,CASSRQGSTDTQYF,TGCGCCAGCTCCCGACAGGGGAGCACAGATACGCAGTATTTT
NA,TRBV30,TRBJ2-7,TRBD1,CAWNDRGDEQYF,TGTGCCTGGAACGACAGGGGGGACGAGCAGTACTTC
NA,TRBV6-1,TRBJ1-1,TRBD1,CASSSDRGDTEAFF,TGTGCCAGCAGTTCTGACAGGGGGGACACTGAAGCTTTCTTT
NA,TRBV7-2,TRBJ2-7,NA,CASSLRASDSAFSYEQYF,TGTGCCAGCAGCCTACGGGCAAGCGATAGCGCGTTCTCCTACGAGCAGTACTTC
NA,TRBV11-1,TRBJ2-7,NA,CASSLRQASYEQYF,TGTGCCAGCAGCTTAAGACAGGCCTCCTACGAGCAGTACTTC
NA,TRBV6-5,TRBJ1-1,TRBD1,CASSLDRVEAFF,TGTGCCAGCAGTTTGGACAGGGTAGAAGCTTTCTTT
few,TRBV5-4,TRBJ1-2,TRBD1,CASSGGQGAGAYGYTF,TGTGCCAGCAGCGGGGGACAGGGGGCCGGCGCCTATGGCTACACCTTC
few,TRBV6-5,TRBJ1-1,NA,CASGLLDRLNTEAFF,TGTGCCAGCGGGTTGTTGGACAGATTGAACACTGAAGCTTTCTTT
NA,TRBV29-1,TRBJ2-1,TRBD2,CSVEREVPYNEQFF,TGCAGCGTTGAGCGGGAGGTGCCCTACAATGAGCAGTTCTTC
NA,TRBV5-1,TRBJ1-6,TRBD1,CASSLEGQGTSPLHF,TGCGCCAGCAGCTTGGAGGGACAGGGGACTTCACCCCTCCACTTT
once,TRBV27,TRBJ1-1,NA,CASSLKPGNTEAFF,TGTGCCAGCAGTTTAAAGCCGGGGAACACTGAAGCTTTCTTT
NA,TRBV6-1,TRBJ2-1,TRBD2,CASTRLAGVYEQFF,TGTGCCAGCACGAGACTAGCGGGAGTGTATGAGCAGTTCTTC
NA,TRBV27,TRBJ1-1,TRBD1,CASSFRGRYTEAFF,TGTGCCAGCAGTTTTAGGGGGCGATACACTGAAGCTTTCTTT
NA,TRBV14,TRBJ1-4,NA,CASSRQWGGNEKLFF,TGTGCCAGCAGCCGTCAGTGGGGCGGCAATGAAAAACTGTTTTTT
NA,TRBV11-3,TRBJ2-1,TRBD2,CASSLASGHHNEQFF,TGTGCCAGCAGCTTAGCTAGCGGGCACCACAATGAGCAGTTCTTC
NA,TRBV7-9,TRBJ2-2,TRBD2,CASSLRSGRDTGELFF,TGTGCCAGCAGCTTACGAAGCGGGAGAGACACCGGGGAGCTGTTTTTT
NA,TRBV5-1,TRBJ2-5,NA,CASSPGLDRSTQYF,TGCGCCAGCAGCCCAGGACTGGATAGATCGACCCAGTACTTC
NA,TRBV11-2,TRBJ2-5,NA,CASSLGAGLGETQYF,TGTGCCAGCAGCTTAGGGGCGGGACTCGGGGAGACCCAGTACTTC
NA,TRBV7-8,TRBJ1-1,NA,CASSTGRTEAFF,TGTGCCAGCAGCACGGGGAGGACTGAAGCTTTCTTT
NA,TRBV5-1,TRBJ2-5,TRBD2,CASSSGLGGETQYF,TGCGCCAGCAGCTCTGGACTAGGAGGAGAGACCCAGTACTTC
NA,TRBV7-2,TRBJ1-1,TRBD1,CASSRGQGMLEAFF,TGTGCCAGCAGCAGGGGACAGGGGATGCTCGAAGCTTTCTTT
NA,TRBV6-5,TRBJ1-2,NA,CASSYHTGPNYGYTF,TGTGCCAGCAGTTATCACACGGGTCCTAACTATGGCTACACCTTC
NA,TRBV5-6,TRBJ2-5,NA,CASRVGLATRETQYF,TGTGCCAGCAGGGTCGGGCTAGCGACACGGGAGACCCAGTACTTC
NA,TRBV10-3,TRBJ1-4,NA,CAIREQGANEKLFF,TGTGCCATCAGGGAACAGGGTGCTAATGAAAAACTGTTTTTT
NA,TRBV5-1,TRBJ1-1,TRBD1,CASSSTGGNTEAFF,TGCGCCAGCAGCTCAACAGGGGGCAACACTGAAGCTTTCTTT
NA,TRBV5-1,TRBJ2-7,NA,CASSTGNEQYF,TGCGCCAGCTCCACCGGGAACGAGCAGTACTTC
NA,TRBV11-2,TRBJ2-5,TRBD2,CASSLGVSGGETQYF,TGTGCCAGCAGCTTGGGGGTTTCCGGGGGGGAGACCCAGTACTTC
NA,TRBV19,TRBJ1-5,NA,CASYGSNQPQHF,TGTGCCAGTTACGGTAGCAATCAGCCCCAGCATTTT
NA,TRBV19,TRBJ1-5,TRBD1,CASTYGTGIGNQPQHF,TGTGCCAGTACCTACGGGACAGGGATTGGCAATCAGCCCCAGCATTTT
NA,TRBV9,TRBJ2-1,TRBD1,CASSVKDRGRNEQFF,TGTGCCAGCAGCGTAAAAGACAGGGGGCGCAATGAGCAGTTCTTC
NA,TRBV10-1,TRBJ2-2,TRBD2,CASSPLLAGGSNTGELFF,TGCGCCAGCAGTCCTCTCCTAGCGGGGGGTTCGAACACCGGGGAGCTGTTTTTT
NA,TRBV6-5,TRBJ1-1,TRBD1,CASNVRGRGTEAFF,TGTGCCAGCAATGTCAGGGGGCGAGGCACTGAAGCTTTCTTT
NA,TRBV7-9,TRBJ1-2,NA,CASSLLGGSGYGYTF,TGTGCCAGCAGCCTCTTGGGGGGTTCGGGCTATGGCTACACCTTC
once,TRBV7-9,TRBJ2-2,NA,CASSIGGYTGELFF,TGTGCCAGCAGTATAGGAGGATACACCGGGGAGCTGTTTTTT
NA,TRBV11-2,TRBJ2-1,TRBD2,CASSLGRGTSFYNEQFF,TGTGCCAGCAGCTTAGGTCGTGGGACTAGCTTTTACAATGAGCAGTTCTTC
NA,TRBV6-5,TRBJ2-7,NA,CASSYSFRGTYEQYF,TGTGCCAGCAGTTACTCGTTCAGGGGAACCTACGAGCAGTACTTC
NA,TRBV7-6,TRBJ2-1,TRBD2,CASSLEVPTSGRGSEQFF,TGTGCCAGCAGCTTAGAGGTCCCGACTAGCGGGAGGGGAAGCGAGCAGTTCTTC
NA,TRBV7-9,TRBJ1-4,TRBD1,CASSPSRDRVMSEKLFF,TGTGCCAGCAGCCCCTCCCGGGACAGGGTAATGAGTGAAAAACTGTTTTTT
NA,TRBV7-8,TRBJ1-1,NA,CATGRGRTEAFF,TGTGCCACCGGACGGGGGAGAACTGAAGCTTTCTTT
NA,TRBV5-4,TRBJ2-6,NA,CASRGGGGSGANVLTF,TGTGCCAGCAGAGGGGGAGGGGGTTCTGGGGCCAACGTCCTGACTTTC
NA,TRBV27,TRBJ1-2,TRBD1,CASSPGQGFSGYTF,TGTGCCAGCAGTCCAGGACAGGGCTTTTCGGGCTACACCTTC
NA,TRBV6-5,TRBJ2-7,TRBD2,CASSSSSGPSEQYF,TGTGCCAGCAGTTCCTCTAGCGGACCTTCTGAGCAGTACTTC
NA,TRBV29-1,TRBJ2-7,TRBD1,CSVGKDREPYEQYF,TGCAGCGTTGGAAAGGACAGGGAACCCTACGAGCAGTACTTC
NA,TRBV4-1,TRBJ2-7,NA,CASSPPRGSLSYEQYF,TGCGCCAGCAGCCCCCCTCGGGGTTCCCTCTCCTACGAGCAGTACTTC
NA,TRBV29-1,TRBJ1-1,TRBD1,CSAGQGTNTEAFF,TGCAGCGCGGGACAGGGGACGAACACTGAAGCTTTCTTT
NA,TRBV5-5,TRBJ2-1,TRBD2,CASIEGSSGSGLNEQFF,TGTGCCAGCATTGAAGGGAGCAGCGGGAGTGGCCTCAATGAGCAGTTCTTC